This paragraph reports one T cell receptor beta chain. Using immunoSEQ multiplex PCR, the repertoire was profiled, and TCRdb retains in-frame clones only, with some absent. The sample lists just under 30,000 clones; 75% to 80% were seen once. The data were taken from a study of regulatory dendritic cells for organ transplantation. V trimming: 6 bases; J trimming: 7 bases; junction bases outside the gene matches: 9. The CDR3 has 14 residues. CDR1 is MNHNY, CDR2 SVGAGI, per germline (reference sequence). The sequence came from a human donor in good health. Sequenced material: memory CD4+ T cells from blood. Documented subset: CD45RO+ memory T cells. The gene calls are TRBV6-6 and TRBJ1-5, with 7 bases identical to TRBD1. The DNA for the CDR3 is TGTGCCAGCAGCCTACAGGGGAGCGGGCAGCCCCAGCATTTT. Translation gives CASSLQGSGQPQHF.